What follows are 27 T cell receptor beta chains derived from one specimen sequenced in a study of T cells in Graves' hyperthyroidism and ophthalmopathy. Amplification yielded TCR beta CDR3 regions, with RNA transcripts as the source. The TCR CDR3 was amplified in a first-round RT-PCR using the HTBI primer set. MiXCR was run by TCRdb on the multiplex PCR reads, yielding one entry per CDR3 protein. This sample has a few hundred thousand distinct CDR3 sequences, with just over 45% found just once. Sequencing was done on a sample of peripheral blood or thyroid tissue (not recorded which). These receptors all stem from a woman younger than 35 with Graves' hyperthyroidism.

This clonotype has ten or more counts. This chain links TRBV29-1 with TRBJ1-1; TRBD1 is a possible D gene (5 bases). The CDR3 is 14 amino acids. CDR1 SQVTM and CDR2 ANQGSEA come from the germline V gene. V lost 3 bases to trimming and J lost 3 bases, with 14 bases between them. As DNA, the CDR3 is TGCAGCGTTGAGGGTCAATCAGGGTACACTGAAGCTTTCTTT. Protein: CSVEGQSGYTEAFF.

This chain joins TRBV12-3 or TRBV12-4 and TRBJ2-7; 8 nucleotides line up with TRBD1. The CDR3 length is 14 residues. V dropped 6 bases and J dropped 2; count of bases not matched to a gene: 6. The CDR3: CASSEGQDTYEQYF. CDR3 coding DNA: TGTGCCAGCAGCGAGGGACAGGATACCTACGAGCAGTACTTC.

The J gene is TRBJ1-1, the V gene TRBV4-1; D may be TRBD1 (5 bases). The germline V and J ends were trimmed by 0 bases and 3 bases, with 14 bases remaining between them. The CDR3 sequence is 16 residues long. Germline V gives CDR1 MGHRA, CDR2 YSYEKL. The CDR3 DNA reads as TGCGCCAGCAGCCAAGAGCCTCAGGGAGGTGACACTGAAGCTTTCTTT. It encodes CASSQEPQGGDTEAFF.

Ten or more counts support this clonotype. The V call is TRBV25-1, the J call TRBJ1-1, with D hard to call. V was clipped by 5 bases and J by 11 bases, with 15 bases between them. CDR3 size: 12 residues. Germline CDR1 is MGHDK and CDR2 is SYGVNS. This CDR3 reads CASSQGSKGAFF. The DNA of the CDR3 is TGTGCCAGCAGTCAAGGGAGCAAAGGGGCTTTCTTT.

The V and J genes are TRBV27 and TRBJ1-1; a possible D gene is TRBD1 (6 bases). V was cut by 3 bases and J by 0 bases, with 11 bases left in between. The CDR3 contains 15 residues. CDR1 is MNHEY, CDR2 SMNVEV, per germline (reference sequence). DNA for the CDR3: TGTGCCAGCAGTTTGGGGGGGCTCATGAACACTGAAGCTTTCTTT. This codes for CASSLGGLMNTEAFF.

This clonotype showed up many times. J is TRBJ1-2 and V is TRBV7-9; the D is unclear. With 5 bases removed from V and 7 bases from J, the gap between germline ends came to 17 bases. This CDR3 is built from 14 residues. The germline V gene encodes CDR1 SEHNR and CDR2 FQNEAQ (reference sequence). The CDR3 DNA reads TGTGCCAGCAGCCCACCGGACGGATCGAGTGGCTACACCTTC. It is translated as CASSPPDGSSGYTF.

The rearrangement links TRBV2 to TRBJ1-6; 9 positions agree with TRBD1. The CDR3 has 14 residues. J lost 7 bases, V lost 7 bases, and 5 bases had no gene match. The V gene's germline CDR1 is SNHLY and CDR2 FYNNEI. In DNA form, the CDR3 reads TGTGCCAGCAATACCGGGACAGGGAATTCACCCCTCCACTTT. This translates into CASNTGTGNSPLHF.

This sequence joins TRBV20-1 and TRBJ2-2; 11 bases align to TRBD2. From germline, CDR1 is DFQATT and CDR2 SNEGSKA (reference sequence). The length of the CDR3 is 14 residues. The CDR3 is CGLTSGSVGGELFF. CDR3 sequence (DNA): TGCGGTCTCACTAGCGGGAGTGTCGGCGGGGAGCTGTTTTTT.

The V gene is TRBV24-1, the J gene TRBJ1-1; unclear D gene. Trimming removed 4 bases from V and 0 bases from J, with 5 bases in between. This CDR3 contains 13 residues. From germline, CDR1 is KGHDR and CDR2 SFDVKD. The DNA for the CDR3 is TGTGCCACCAGTGAGTCTATGAACACTGAAGCTTTCTTT. As protein: CATSESMNTEAFF.

On this clonotype: Compared with germline, one end of the junction differs, possibly owing to a read error. The chain recombines TRBV10-3 with TRBJ2-7; 9 bases fit TRBD1. The CDR3 runs to 14 residues. The V gene's germline CDR1 is ENHRY and CDR2 SYGVKD. The CDR3 loop is CASSYGTGWYEQYF. The CDR3 DNA is TGTGCCAGCAGTTATGGGACAGGGTGGTACGAGCAGTACTTC.

The chain uses TRBV12-3 or TRBV12-4 and TRBJ1-4; TRBD1 matches 7 bases. The CDR3 has 12 residues. V dropped 7 bases and J dropped 6; count of bases not matched to a gene: 2. The CDR3 DNA reads as TGTGCCAGCAAGGGGGCGGATGAAAAACTGTTTTTT. It translates to CASKGADEKLFF.

This clonotype was detected only once. The chain recombines TRBV19 with TRBJ2-7, with D unclear. Between the trimmed V and J ends, which lost 6 bases and 2 bases, there was a span of 8 bases. Germline CDR1 reads LNHDA; CDR2 reads SQIVND (reference sequence). The length of the CDR3 is 12 residues. The DNA of the CDR3 is TGTGCCAGTAGGCAGGCAGCCTACGAGCAGTACTTC. Translation gives CASRQAAYEQYF.

V is TRBV2 and J is TRBJ2-5; 10 bases match TRBD2. Germline-derived CDR1 and CDR2 are SNHLY and FYNNEI. The CDR3 loop spans 16 amino acids. V lost 6 bases and J lost 3; bases outside the gene matches: 10. This CDR3 reads CASSQRGTSVKETQYF. CDR3 in DNA: TGTGCCAGCAGCCAGCGTGGGACTAGCGTAAAAGAGACCCAGTACTTC.

This rearrangement joins TRBV20-1 to TRBJ2-7; TRBD2 aligns across 7 bases. Looked up from germline, CDR1 is DFQATT and CDR2 is SNEGSKA (reference sequence). After removal of 1 base from V and 2 bases from J, the junction contained 2 bases not matched to a gene. The CDR3 contains 13 residues. The CDR3 sequence is CSARVREAYEQYF. Written as DNA, the CDR3 is TGCAGTGCTAGAGTCCGGGAGGCCTACGAGCAGTACTTC.

This clonotype showed up many times. The rearrangement links TRBV20-1 to TRBJ2-5, with D perhaps matching TRBD2 (6 bases). There are 14 residues in the CDR3. Trimming removed 4 bases at V and 9 bases at J, with 21 bases between. The germline gives CDR1 DFQATT, CDR2 SNEGSKA (reference sequence). The DNA for the CDR3 is TGCAGTGCTATTACCCAAGGACTACACCGGGCCCAGTACTTC. Its translation: CSAITQGLHRAQYF.

The rearrangement joins TRBV29-1 to TRBJ2-2, with 14 nucleotides matching TRBD2. The germline V gene encodes CDR1 SQVTM and CDR2 ANQGSEA. The CDR3 covers 15 residues. The CDR3 sequence: CSTGTSGRRVGELFF. In DNA form, the CDR3 reads TGCAGTACCGGGACTAGCGGGAGAAGGGTCGGGGAGCTGTTTTTT.

This clonotype was observed many times. The chain uses TRBV20-1 and TRBJ2-5; 7 bases match TRBD2. The J segment lost 8 bases and the V segment lost 6 bases, leaving 12 bases of the junction unmatched. Germline loops: CDR1 DFQATT, CDR2 SNEGSKA (reference sequence). The CDR3 spans 13 residues. The CDR3, as DNA: TGCAGTGCCAGCCCTAGCGGAGAGCTCACCCAGTACTTC. Protein: CSASPSGELTQYF.

This clonotype was detected only a few times. The gene calls are TRBV4-1 and TRBJ1-5; D remains ambiguous. CDR3 length: 16 residues. CDR1 is MGHRA and CDR2 is YSYEKL in the germline V gene. Deletions cut 3 bases from V and 0 bases from J, with 12 bases between. The CDR3 DNA follows: TGCGCCAGCAGCCAGACGTCCGCGTATAGCAATCAGCCCCAGCATTTT. It yields the protein CASSQTSAYSNQPQHF.

Ten or more counts support this clonotype. The chain uses TRBV9 and TRBJ2-5, with D possibly called TRBD1 or TRBD2 (5 bases each). Trimming removed 4 bases at V and 5 bases at J, with 15 bases between. This CDR3 contains 14 residues. Per germline, CDR1 SGDLS and CDR2 YYNGEE. The CDR3 region is CASSRGRRAETQYF. As DNA, the CDR3 is TGTGCCAGCAGCCGGGGCCGTAGAGCGGAGACCCAGTACTTC.

The V gene is TRBV15, the J gene TRBJ1-6; 9 bases are a match to TRBD1. This CDR3 has 13 amino acids. V shed 9 bases and J 10 bases; nucleotides not matched to a gene: 7. Germline V gene lookup returns CDR1 LNHNV and CDR2 YYDKDF (reference sequence). CDR3 loop: CATKQGAGSPLHF. CDR3 bases: TGTGCCACGAAACAGGGGGCAGGGTCACCCCTCCACTTT. The whole variable domain, filled in from reference TRBV15 and TRBJ1-6, reads DAMVIQNPRYQVTQFGKPVTLSCSQTLNHNVMYWYQQKSSQAPKLLFHYYDKDFNNEADTPDNFQSRRPNTSFCFLDIRSPGLGDTAMYLCATKQGAGSPLHFGNGTRLTVT.

This chain uses TRBV6-2 or TRBV6-3 with TRBJ2-3; possible D gene TRBD1, 6 bases. Germline loops: CDR1 MNHEY, CDR2 SVGEGT. V was trimmed by 2 bases and J by 2 bases, leaving 20 bases between them. The CDR3 consists of 18 residues. The CDR3 here is CASSYLRTDRSTTDTQYF. CDR3 sequence (DNA): TGTGCCAGCAGTTACCTCCGCACCGACAGGTCCACCACAGATACGCAGTATTTT.

This clonotype showed up many times. The rearrangement uses TRBV7-9 and TRBJ2-5, with D uncertain. Germline CDR1 SEHNR, CDR2 FQNEAQ (reference sequence). This CDR3 has 13 residues. The ends were cut back, 4 bases at V and 5 bases at J, with 11 bases in the middle. Written as DNA, the CDR3 is TGTGCCAGCAGCTCTCCTGCAAGTGAGACCCAGTACTTC. As protein: CASSSPASETQYF.

The chain has TRBV7-3 and TRBJ1-5; the match to TRBD1 covers 8 bases. Germline V gives CDR1 SGHTA, CDR2 FQGTGA. Losses at the gene ends were 5 bases for V and 7 bases for J; bases not matched to a gene: 19. The CDR3 runs 18 residues. CDR3 protein: CASSPQMTPQGGGQPQHF. The CDR3 DNA sequence: TGTGCCAGCAGCCCGCAAATGACTCCACAGGGGGGAGGACAGCCCCAGCATTTT.

Details on this clonotype: One base away lies a much larger clone, so this may be a sequencing read error. CDR3 sequence (DNA): TGTGCCAGCAGTATAGGGGACAGCGATAATTCACCCCTCCACTTT. Residues: CASSIGDSDNSPLHF. This sequence joins TRBV10-3 and TRBJ1-6, with 7 bases fitting TRBD1. This CDR3 has 15 residues. The germline CDR1 and CDR2 sequences are ENHRY and SYGVKD.

V is TRBV25-1 and J is TRBJ1-1; TRBD1 might be the D (6 bases). CDR1 MGHDK and CDR2 SYGVNS come from the germline V gene. The CDR3 contains 15 residues. V lost 5 bases and J 3 bases, leaving 16 bases between the germline ends. The CDR3, as DNA: TGTGCCAGCAGTTTGGGTGCCAGGGGCGACACTGAAGCTTTCTTT. Its protein product is CASSLGARGDTEAFF.

This clonotype occurred once. J is TRBJ2-7 and V is TRBV25-1; 9 positions match TRBD1. Germline CDR1 MGHDK, CDR2 SYGVNS. V lost 6 bases and J lost 5; bases outside the gene matches: 8. The CDR3 totals 14 residues. The CDR3 bases are TGTGCCAGCAGCACCCCCGACAGGGGGAACGAGCAGTACTTC. It is translated as CASSTPDRGNEQYF.

This chain connects TRBV11-3 to TRBJ1-2; D unresolved. V lost 4 bases to trimming and J lost 8 bases, with 11 bases between them. Looked up from germline, CDR1 is SGHNT and CDR2 is YENEEA. The CDR3 loop spans 12 amino acids. CDR3 region: CASSSRTAGYTF. CDR3 DNA sequence: TGTGCCAGCAGCTCTCGGACTGCGGGCTACACCTTC.